Sequencing of this T cell receptor (beta chain) was carried out in a study of a mutant IDH1 vaccine in newly diagnosed glioma. Study in general: Patients got their first vaccination 4-6 weeks after radiotherapy alone, or with temozolomide cycles. Antecedent treatment encompassed radiotherapy, temozolomide, or their combination; the majority received both.

About this clone itself: The antigen is unknown.

Time point reported: week 11, during vaccination. Every single dose of the vaccine, 300 ug of mutant IDH1 20-mer peptide, came with topical imiquimod. Donors had new WHO grade 3 or 4 IDH1-mutant, ATRX-lost astrocytomas. Overall study results and limits: Whatever changes occurred in top peripheral T cell clonotypes seemed unrelated to pseudoprogression.

CDR3 size: 15 residues. J was trimmed by 9 bases and V by 6 bases; bases with no gene match: 6. Germline V gives CDR1 MNHEY, CDR2 SMNVEV (reference sequence). The protocol was immunoSEQ multiplex PCR, while the TCRdb copy is restricted to in-frame clones and leaves out a portion. The sample consists of about 120,000 clones, about 80% of them appearing once. The V call is TRBV27, the J call TRBJ2-1; 15 bases fit TRBD2. This clonotype was obtained from a middle-aged man with glioma. The sample was PBMCs, taken from a glioma patient whose treatment included an IDH1 peptide vaccine. CDR3 sequence (DNA): TGTGCCAGCAGGGGACTAGCGGGAGGAGAGAGTGAGCAGTTCTTC. Residues: CASRGLAGGESEQFF.